This T cell receptor (beta chain) appears in the sequencing data of a study of cytomegalovirus exposure and HLA in healthy donors. The PCR used 60 Vbeta and 13 Jbeta primers. Original data processing: Roughly 10 million shared chains were among 80 million or so unique TCR beta chains counted in a later analysis. Sequencing was performed with immunoSEQ multiplex PCR; in TCRdb, only in-frame clones are kept and a portion is missing. V and J calls and clone size are those listed in that table; D and trimming were worked out from the DNA. The profile shows about 170,000 clones, approximately 79% of them singletons. V lost 3 bases, J lost 5 bases, and 12 bases stayed unmatched. The CDR3 runs to 16 residues. Per the germline V gene, CDR1 is SGHAT and CDR2 is FQNNGV.

Sequences were obtained from PBMCs. This TCR was recovered from a male donor in good health and CMV-seronegative. The chain couples TRBV11-2 to TRBJ2-7; 8 bases are shared with TRBD1. The CDR3 region is CASSFLPGQAYHEQYF. CDR3 sequence (DNA): TGTGCCAGCAGCTTTTTACCGGGACAGGCCTACCACGAGCAGTACTTC.